This TCR beta chain was observed in a study of T cells in Graves' hyperthyroidism and ophthalmopathy. As for the study in general: The blood sample was taken at first diagnosis, before treatment began.

Diagnosis rested on symptoms, serum thyroxine and TRAb, thyroid ultrasound, and orbital computed tomography. The PBMCs were sourced from fresh peripheral blood (approximately 9 ml). A few counts support this clonotype. The antigen is not known. Whole-study findings and limits: Blood held most thyroid clonotypes expanded above 0.001 frequency.

V lost 3 bases, J lost 4 bases, and 10 bases lay in between. There are 13 residues in the CDR3. Germline values: CDR1 LGHDT, CDR2 YNNKEL (reference sequence). Researchers took RNA transcripts and amplified the TCR beta CDR3 regions from them. An initial round of RT-PCR targeting the TCR CDR3 relied on the HTBI primer set. Each CDR3 protein gets one entry after TCRdb re-called the multiplex PCR reads with MiXCR. The sample has about 640,000 distinct CDR3 sequences; less than 25% are singletons. The sequence was collected from a man aged 30 to 39 with Graves' ophthalmopathy. The sample consisted of blood. V is TRBV3-1 and J is TRBJ2-7; D is perhaps TRBD1 (5 bases). CDR3 DNA sequence: TGTGCCAGCAGCCAGGGGCCTGTTTACGAGCAGTACTTC. It encodes CASSQGPVYEQYF.